This passage covers 21 T cell receptor beta chains from one sample sequenced in a study of shared clonotypes between healthy human individuals. The protocol was immunoSEQ multiplex PCR, while the TCRdb copy is restricted to in-frame clones and leaves out a portion. The table shows over 2,000,000 clones, with about 93% occurring only once. Naive-designated CD8 cells lacked CD45RO, were positively enriched for CCR7, and omitted terminally differentiated effector memory CD45RA+ cells. Sequencing was performed on naive CD8+ T cells from PBMCs. The receptors shown here come from a man younger than 35 in good health. Some clones in this sample may be carry-over from other donors' samples.

The rearrangement links TRBV27 to TRBJ2-7; D is undetermined. Germline values: CDR1 MNHEY, CDR2 SMNVEV (reference sequence). Trimming shortened V by 0 bases and J by 3 bases, and 12 bases separated the two germline ends. The CDR3 is 15 amino acids. The CDR3 spells CASSLSMDGIYEQYF. The DNA for the CDR3 is TGTGCCAGCAGTTTATCTATGGACGGAATCTACGAGCAGTACTTC.

The chain joins TRBV2 to TRBJ2-3; D gene ambiguous. The ends were cut back, 7 bases at V and 4 bases at J, with 18 bases in the middle. CDR3 length equals 15 residues. Germline values: CDR1 SNHLY, CDR2 FYNNEI. CDR3 sequence reads: CASTPGPRASDTQYF. The CDR3 DNA follows: TGTGCCAGCACACCCGGACCCCGGGCGTCAGATACGCAGTATTTT.

This sequence joins TRBV14 and TRBJ1-4; maybe TRBD1 (5 bases). Trimming stripped 4 bases from V and 8 bases from J, with 14 bases between. There are 14 residues in the CDR3. Germline lookup yields CDR1 SGHDN and CDR2 FVKESK. This CDR3 reads CASSPPGWGEKLFF. In nucleotides, the CDR3 is TGTGCCAGCAGCCCCCCAGGGTGGGGCGAAAAACTGTTTTTT.

The chain carries TRBV4-1 and TRBJ2-7, with TRBD2 as a possible D gene (7 bases). Between the trimmed V and J ends, which lost 0 bases and 0 bases, there was a span of 9 bases. The CDR3 covers 15 residues. CDR1 is MGHRA, CDR2 YSYEKL, per germline. This chain's CDR3 is CASSQDGGASYEQYF. The DNA for the CDR3 is TGCGCCAGCAGCCAAGATGGGGGGGCCTCCTACGAGCAGTACTTC.

This chain connects TRBV7-9 to TRBJ2-2, with D hard to call. Trimming took off 1 base at V and 9 bases at J, with 9 bases between the two ends. The CDR3 extends over 13 amino acids. CDR1 and CDR2 from the germline V gene are SEHNR and FQNEAQ (reference sequence). The CDR3 is CASSLGAWRELFF. Written as DNA, the CDR3 is TGTGCCAGCAGCTTAGGTGCGTGGAGGGAGCTGTTTTTT. Drawing the rest from reference TRBV7-9 and TRBJ2-2, the complete variable domain is DTGVSQNPRHKITKRGQNVTFRCDPISEHNRLYWYRQTLGQGPEFLTYFQNEAQLEKSRLLSDRFSAERPKGSFSTLEIQRTEQGDSAMYLCASSLGAWRELFFGEGSRLTVL.

V gene TRBV7-9 combines with J gene TRBJ1-1; D call uncertain. Germline V gene data show CDR1 as SEHNR and CDR2 as FQNEAQ (reference sequence). Trimming removed 1 base from V and 0 bases from J, with 9 bases in between. The CDR3 spans 15 residues. CDR3 sequence reads: CASSLGEAMNTEAFF. CDR3 bases: TGTGCCAGCAGCTTAGGGGAGGCTATGAACACTGAAGCTTTCTTT.

V usage is TRBV7-8 and J usage is TRBJ2-1; 11 nucleotides line up with TRBD2. Losses at the gene ends were 4 bases for V and 4 bases for J; bases not matched to a gene: 6. CDR3 size: 16 residues. Germline V gene sequence: CDR1 SGHVS, CDR2 FQNEAQ. This CDR3 is CASSSLAGGGYNEQFF. Written as DNA, the CDR3 is TGTGCCAGCAGCTCTCTAGCGGGAGGAGGGTACAATGAGCAGTTCTTC. The full variable domain, with the rest looked up from reference TRBV7-8 and TRBJ2-1, is GAGVSQSPRYKVAKRGQDVALRCDPISGHVSLFWYQQALGQGPEFLTYFQNEAQLDKSGLPSDRFFAERPEGSVSTLKIQRTQQEDSAVYLCASSSLAGGGYNEQFFGPGTRLTVL.

The genes are TRBV4-3 and TRBJ2-2; TRBD2 is a possible D gene (5 bases). V gave up 1 base and J gave up 2 bases, with 11 bases separating them. Germline lookup yields CDR1 LGHNA and CDR2 YSLEER. This CDR3 is 16 amino acids long. The CDR3 protein is CASSQAASRNTGELFF. CDR3 nucleotides: TGCGCCAGCAGCCAAGCGGCTAGCCGAAACACCGGGGAGCTGTTTTTT.

Concerning this clone itself: The sample carries other DNA sequences with the same CDR3. The chain carries TRBV19 and TRBJ1-1, with unresolved D. Germline V gene sequence: CDR1 LNHDA, CDR2 SQIVND (reference sequence). This CDR3 is 13 amino acids long. V was pared by 6 bases and J by 1 base, with 9 bases between. The CDR3 sequence is CASRPRENTEAFF. The CDR3 region has the DNA TGTGCCAGTAGACCGAGGGAGAACACTGAAGCTTTCTTT.

About this clone itself: Other DNA sequences in this sample translate to the same CDR3. The chain joins TRBV27 to TRBJ2-7; unclear D gene. This CDR3 region has 13 residues. Trimming took off 2 bases at V and 4 bases at J, with 9 bases between the two ends. Germline lookup yields CDR1 MNHEY and CDR2 SMNVEV (reference sequence). The CDR3 loop is CASSLAPVYEQYF. The CDR3 coding sequence is TGTGCCAGCAGTTTAGCCCCTGTTTACGAGCAGTACTTC.

The chain links TRBV11-3 to TRBJ2-1, with D possibly being TRBD2 (6 bases). CDR3 length equals 16 residues. V lost 5 bases, J lost 4 bases, and 18 bases lay in between. CDR1 and CDR2 (germline): SGHNT, YENEEA. The CDR3 sequence: CASSLTTSGPYNEQFF. CDR3 in DNA: TGTGCCAGCAGCCTTACGACGAGCGGGCCGTACAATGAGCAGTTCTTC. The whole variable domain, remainder taken from reference TRBV11-3 and TRBJ2-1, is EAGVVQSPRYKIIEKKQPVAFWCNPISGHNTLYWYLQNLGQGPELLIRYENEEAVDDSQLPKDRFSAERLKGVDSTLKIQPAELGDSAVYLCASSLTTSGPYNEQFFGPGTRLTVL.

A word on this clone: The sample holds other DNA sequences that translate to the same CDR3. The V call is TRBV5-1, the J call TRBJ2-2, with 9 bases fitting TRBD1. Trimming cost V 2 bases and J 6 bases; bases outside gene matches: 5. Germline V gene data show CDR1 as SGHRS and CDR2 as YFSETQ. CDR3 length: 15 residues. The CDR3 coding sequence is TGCGCCAGCAGCTTAGGACAGGGGTTCGCCGGGGAGCTGTTTTTT. Its protein product is CASSLGQGFAGELFF.

This chain joins TRBV7-9 and TRBJ2-5; the D gene could be TRBD1 or TRBD2 (5 bases each). The CDR3 loop spans 15 amino acids. Germline V gene lookup returns CDR1 SEHNR and CDR2 FQNEAQ (reference sequence). V lost 5 bases to trimming and J lost 5 bases, with 18 bases between them. The CDR3 spells CASSLRRGAEETQYF. In nucleotides, the CDR3 is TGTGCCAGCAGCCTAAGACGGGGCGCGGAGGAGACCCAGTACTTC.

The V gene is TRBV9, the J gene TRBJ1-5; D remains ambiguous. CDR1 is SGDLS, CDR2 YYNGEE, per germline. This CDR3 is built from 13 residues. V dropped 3 bases and J dropped 2 bases, with 6 bases sitting between them. The CDR3 region is CASSARGNQPQHF. The CDR3, as DNA: TGTGCCAGCAGCGCGAGGGGCAATCAGCCCCAGCATTTT.

This chain links TRBV6-1 with TRBJ1-3; no clear D gene. CDR3 size: 14 residues. V lost 4 bases to trimming and J lost 4 bases, with 11 bases between them. Germline V gives CDR1 MNHNS, CDR2 SASEGT. The CDR3 sequence is CASSAVGTGNTIYF. In nucleotides, the CDR3 is TGTGCCAGCAGTGCGGTCGGAACAGGAAACACCATATATTTT.

The chain has TRBV28 and TRBJ1-5; 10 positions agree with TRBD1. Germline V CDR1 and CDR2: MDHEN, SYDVKM. V dropped 7 bases and J dropped 4; count of bases not matched to a gene: 4. The CDR3 has 14 residues. The CDR3 spells CASTGTGVNQPQHF. CDR3 DNA: TGTGCCAGCACCGGGACAGGGGTAAATCAGCCCCAGCATTTT.

The V gene is TRBV19, the J gene TRBJ2-7; 7 nucleotides match TRBD1. The CDR3 is made up of 15 amino acids. Germline loops: CDR1 LNHDA, CDR2 SQIVND (reference sequence). The ends lost 5 bases at V and 5 bases at J; junction bases unmatched: 12. This chain's CDR3 is CASSAAGGDRDEQYF. The DNA for the CDR3 is TGTGCCAGTAGTGCTGCAGGTGGGGACAGAGACGAGCAGTACTTC.

The rearrangement joins TRBV15 to TRBJ2-2; a possible D gene is TRBD2 (5 bases). Germline values: CDR1 LNHNV, CDR2 YYDKDF (reference sequence). CDR3 length: 17 amino acids. Trimming took off 0 bases at V and 6 bases at J, with 17 bases between the two ends. CDR3 sequence (DNA): TGTGCCACCAGCAGAGATCTTTTCGGGATTCACTCCGGGGAGCTGTTTTTT. Translating gives CATSRDLFGIHSGELFF.

The chain is built from TRBV27 and TRBJ2-2; no clear D. The V and J ends lost 4 bases and 3 bases respectively, with 9 bases between them. Germline CDR1 MNHEY, CDR2 SMNVEV (reference sequence). The CDR3 consists of 14 residues. CDR3 sequence reads: CASSYKVHTGELFF. For the CDR3, the DNA is TGTGCCAGCAGTTACAAGGTACACACCGGGGAGCTGTTTTTT.

The chain employs TRBV10-3 and TRBJ2-1; 9 bases fit TRBD2. In germline, CDR1 is ENHRY, CDR2 SYGVKD. The CDR3 is 14 residues long. J gave up 8 bases and V 5 bases, and 7 bases lay outside the gene matches. This CDR3 reads CAISTDSGSDEQFF. Here the CDR3 DNA reads TGTGCCATCAGTACGGATAGCGGGAGTGATGAGCAGTTCTTC.

J is TRBJ2-7 and V is TRBV5-1, with 7 positions matching TRBD2. The V segment lost 3 bases and the J segment 0 bases; nucleotides outside the gene matches: 3. The CDR3 covers 14 residues. Germline CDR1 reads SGHRS; CDR2 reads YFSETQ. CDR3 in amino acids: CASSWGTTSYEQYF. CDR3 DNA: TGCGCCAGCAGCTGGGGGACTACCTCCTACGAGCAGTACTTC.